This T cell receptor beta chain was sequenced in a study of cytomegalovirus exposure and HLA in healthy donors (dated by TCRdb to the late 2010s). For context, the study as a whole: According to an earlier analysis of 550 to 750 of the donors, 200 million or so T cells yielded 117 million unique TCR beta sequences and about 300 Gb of sequence data. HLA typing covered class I and class II loci at four-digit resolution. The study profiled the T cell repertoires of under 700 subjects by immunosequencing and related them to cytomegalovirus serostatus. On average, 235,054 unique TCR beta nucleotide sequences were sequenced per donor among more than 350 genotyped donors of the cohort, with 15% to 20% of those sequences being non-productive. Rather than drawing on any new phenotypic data, the later analysis identified candidate immune exposures from TCR beta sequences and the way those sequences occurred across donors. The study aimed to test whether signatures of past pathogen exposure could be identified by cataloging public T cell receptors. Alongside the repertoire data, information on donor age, sex, ethnicity and CMV serostatus was compiled. All discovery cohort repertoires had been generated using a single sequencing platform. Four to six DR-DQ haplotypes were handled as single units for association and clustering because linkage in the cohort was strong. A later genetic analysis used genome-wide SNP genotypes for about 65% of the roughly 700 donors, treating that subset as a discovery cohort. Around 320 gigabases of sequencing data and around 87 million unique TCR sequences were included in an early release covering 550 to 800 HLA-typed donors. The number of typed donors differed by locus: roughly 629-640 for A, B, C, DRB1 and DQB1; 500 to 550 for DQA1; over 600 for DPA1; and about 470 for DPB1. Of the roughly 400 genotyped donors, roughly 76% were placed in the genetic ancestry cluster associated with self-reported Caucasian donors. A later analysis re-examined previously published TCR beta repertoires from over 500 donors and added high-resolution HLA genotyping to investigate patterns of TCR occurrence. High-throughput TCR immunosequencing, statistical association of individual TCRs with disease status, and machine learning were combined to predict cytomegalovirus infection status. An earlier analysis of around 540 of the donors applied high-throughput TCR beta sequencing to assess whether each TCR beta V gene segment acted as functional or pseudogenic. Besides the first cohort of 666 subjects, a separate validation cohort made up of about 120 different subjects was used.

In total, 666 healthy bone marrow donors made up the cohort. Cohort members were all nominally healthy when sampled, although unrecorded immune exposures were likely present. The donor tested CMV seronegative and was one of the 352 seronegative cohort members. Every donor gave a peripheral blood sample, and the peripheral blood mononuclear cells from that sample were used for TCR beta sequencing. The Qiagen DNeasy Blood Extraction Kit was used to extract genomic DNA from the blood cell samples. Measured from the cysteine to the phenylalanine, the CDR3 is 15 residues long. Only the CDR3 part of the read is kept: 45 bases, read in frame from the first base. From the germline V gene, CDR1 is MGHRA and CDR2 is YSYEKL. Deletion took 0 bases off V and 9 bases off J, with a span of 15 bases between the germline ends. The research as a whole found: According to a later analysis, parvovirus B19, influenza, CMV and Epstein-Barr virus appeared linked to several top co-occurrence clusters. Most TCR sequences were observed very rarely across donors, whereas some public TCRs were present in many individuals. In a later analysis, TCR association rates were found to vary across HLA loci, with the most associated TCRs seen for DRB1 alleles and the fewest for HLA-C alleles. For the cohort, immune exposure information was limited to CMV serostatus. In an earlier analysis of over 550 of the donors, most TCR beta V segments were observed in productive rearrangements about 90% or about 30% of the time, broadly matching IMGT annotations. At a false discovery rate of 0.05, a later analysis linked 16,951 TCR beta sequences to specific HLA alleles. The classifier was reported to diagnose cytomegalovirus status with high specificity and sensitivity in both the original cohort and the validation cohort. Because the 87-base-pair reads could not distinguish some IMGT-functional V segments, including TRBV6-2 and TRBV6-3, those segments were excluded. Because some donors lacked HLA typing at each locus, the association tests relied only on the typed subset. Assigning TCR associations to individual alleles was difficult when HLA alleles, especially DR and DQ, strongly co-occurred. Most CMV-associated TCR beta chains appeared to be HLA-restricted in a later analysis, and the HLA associations seemed to be driven largely by CMV exposure. The authors suggested that the approach could potentially be generalized to other disease states and immunological phenotypes. A cluster of highly shared sequence variants was judged likely to be a technical artifact of the sequencing pipeline. In a later analysis, HLA-associated TCR beta chains were found to be more clonally expanded and to have lower generation probabilities than equally common non-associated chains. According to a later genetic analysis, donors in an Asian-associated ancestry cluster had fewer N-insertions in productive TCRs than the approximately 650-donor mean. Only TCR beta chains were sequenced in this cohort, and the absence of alpha or paired-chain data limited detectable features. Linkage disequilibrium might explain the correlated functional status among segregating V segments, but an unknown experimental factor could not be ruled out. Seventeen rarely observed V segments, including chromosome 9 orphons, were excluded from the earlier analysis of about 500 of the donors because counts were too low. A further reported finding was that TCR beta sequences accurately predicted the HLA-A and HLA-B alleles for most subjects in the first cohort. A few of the identified cytomegalovirus-associated TCR beta chains were confirmed in vitro to be specific for cytomegalovirus antigens. The presence/absence analyses assumed that sequencing depth was roughly uniform across donors, and that assumption may not be true. In the study, 150 to 200 TCR beta chains were listed as associated with cytomegalovirus. V-gene and J-gene trimming of TCR beta chains was associated with a missense DCLRE1C variant in a later genetic analysis, and the association was replicated in an independent cohort.

Libraries were prepared through the immunoSEQ multiplex PCR assay. For the multiplex PCR, a mixture combining 60 forward primers for TCR Vbeta segments and 13 reverse primers for TCR Jbeta segments was used. The CDR3 region of rearranged TCR beta genes was amplified from genomic DNA by a multiplex PCR assay. Amplified TCR beta libraries were sequenced as 87-base-pair reads on the Illumina HiSeq System. As for the authors' bioinformatics: A later analysis tallied roughly 78 million unique TCR beta chains across the 610 or so repertoires, and approximately 9.9 million of those chains were shared by two or more donors. A nearest-neighbor algorithm error-corrected the raw reads and collapsed the reads into unique sequences, merging closely related sequences to remove PCR and sequencing errors. To assign V, D and J gene segments, CDR3 sequences were aligned to IMGT reference sequences. Each retained sequence needed at least a six-nucleotide match to both a V gene segment and a J gene segment. Rearrangements were classified as productive when the CDR3 lacked stop codons and remained in frame with V and J, and all other rearrangements were classified as non-productive. CDR3 was defined by IMGT convention, running from the second conserved V-encoded cysteine to the conserved J-encoded phenylalanine. In an earlier analysis of around 600 of the donors, sequences lacking an unambiguous match to a single V gene segment were excluded. An earlier analysis of several hundred of the donors called V segments functional above 56.7% productive rearrangements and segregating when the between-donor standard deviation exceeded 5%. A statistical classification framework was built to diagnose cytomegalovirus status from the catalog of TCR beta chain sequences. In a later analysis, TCR nucleotide sequences were compared against IMGT/GENE-DB human TR gene sequences so that V and J genes could be assigned. Using the TCRdist pipeline, a later analysis assigned CDR3 sequences along with most-parsimonious VDJ recombination scenarios. In a later analysis, every TCR beta chain was defined by the combination of its CDR3 amino acid sequence and its V-gene family, and reads without a unique V-gene family were dropped. To address suspected cross-contamination and a sequencing artifact, a later analysis removed 550 to 750 highly shared, low-generation-probability nucleotide sequences. In a later analysis, a clonal expansion index was calculated for each public chain from normalized within-repertoire ranks of inferred template counts. Generation probabilities in a later analysis came from a VDJ recombination model fitted to out-of-frame rearrangements, and those results were checked against IGoR. In a later analysis, TCR-TCR, TCR-HLA and TCR-CMV co-occurrence was scored with hypergeometric tests, and a repertoire-size bias correction was applied to TCR pairs. False discovery rates were estimated in a later analysis by permuting HLA or CMV assignments 20 times. In a later analysis, co-occurring TCRs were grouped using DBSCAN, with TCRdist sequence similarity added in when clustering inside HLA-allele-positive subsets. Repertoires with fewer than 30,000 or more than 120,000 public chains were left out of co-occurrence clustering, as were about five repertoires with anomalous nucleotide sharing. Entries here come from immuneACCESS through TCRdb and include only in-frame sequences with V and J called. Some clones fail to appear in such tables; in the studies checked, an unresolved V gene covers under half of the shortfall, and the cause of the remainder is unknown. Clone size and V and J calls were adopted from that table, with D and trimming inferred from the DNA. For this sample the table gives about 150,000 clones, of which more than 8% were detected only once. The ten largest account for 1.8% of the sample.

Comments on this clone: No cognate antigen has been identified for it. The record has no base qualities; no much larger clone is one base away.

The rearranged chain carries TRBV4-1 and TRBJ2-1; a weak D assignment points to TRBD2 (5 bases agree). The TCR sequence derives from a man aged 50 or older in good health and CMV-seronegative. The sequencing sample was made of PBMCs. The base sequence is TGCGCCAGCAGCCAAGAGCGGGCCCAAAGGAGTGAGCAGTTCTTC. It specifies CASSQERAQRSEQFF.